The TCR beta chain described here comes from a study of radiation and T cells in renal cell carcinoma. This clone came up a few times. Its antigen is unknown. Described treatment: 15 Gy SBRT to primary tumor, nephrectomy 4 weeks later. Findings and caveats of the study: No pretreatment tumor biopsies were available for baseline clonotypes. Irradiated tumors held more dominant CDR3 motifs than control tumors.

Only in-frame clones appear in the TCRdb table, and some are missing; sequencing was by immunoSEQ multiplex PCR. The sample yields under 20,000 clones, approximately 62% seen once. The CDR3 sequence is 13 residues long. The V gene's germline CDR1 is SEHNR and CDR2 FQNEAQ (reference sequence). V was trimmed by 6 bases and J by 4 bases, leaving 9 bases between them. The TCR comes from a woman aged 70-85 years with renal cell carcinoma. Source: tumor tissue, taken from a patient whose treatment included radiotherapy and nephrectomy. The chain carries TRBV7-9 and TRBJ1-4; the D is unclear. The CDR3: CASRGTSNEKLFF. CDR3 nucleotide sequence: TGTGCCAGCAGAGGTACGAGTAATGAAAAACTGTTTTTT. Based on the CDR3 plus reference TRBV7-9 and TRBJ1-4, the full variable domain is DTGVSQNPRHKITKRGQNVTFRCDPISEHNRLYWYRQTLGQGPEFLTYFQNEAQLEKSRLLSDRFSAERPKGSFSTLEIQRTEQGDSAMYLCASRGTSNEKLFFGSGTQLSVL.